This T cell receptor beta chain derives from a study of cytomegalovirus exposure and HLA in healthy donors. General study findings and limits: Indistinguishable V segments, including TRBV6-2 and TRBV6-3, were excluded. TCR beta V- and J-gene trimming, according to a later analysis, was linked to a missense DCLRE1C variant.

CDR3 length: 14 amino acids. Per germline, CDR1 LNHNV and CDR2 YYDKDF (reference sequence). Unmatched junction bases numbered 6, after V lost 5 bases and J lost 4 bases. It was with 60 Vbeta and 13 Jbeta primers that the PCR ran. Generated by immunoSEQ multiplex PCR, the TCRdb table keeps only in-frame clones and is missing some. The sample holds approximately 90,000 clones, roughly 80% seen once. A remark on this clone: The antigen is not known.

The sequenced material came from PBMCs. The chain carries TRBV15 and TRBJ1-2; 8 bases map to TRBD1. The receptor's source is a man aged 35 to 55 in good health and CMV-seronegative. For the CDR3, the DNA is TGTGCCACCAGCTCGCGGACAGGGCCCTATGGCTACACCTTC. This codes for CATSSRTGPYGYTF.